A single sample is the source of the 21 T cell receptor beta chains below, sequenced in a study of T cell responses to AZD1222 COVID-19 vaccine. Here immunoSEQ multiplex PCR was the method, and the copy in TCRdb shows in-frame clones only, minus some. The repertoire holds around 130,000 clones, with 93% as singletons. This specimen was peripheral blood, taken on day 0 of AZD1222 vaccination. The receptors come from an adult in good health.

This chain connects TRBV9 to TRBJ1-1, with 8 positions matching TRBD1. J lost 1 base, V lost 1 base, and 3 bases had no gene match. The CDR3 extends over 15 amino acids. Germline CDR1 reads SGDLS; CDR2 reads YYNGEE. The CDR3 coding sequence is TGTGCCAGCAGCGTAAGGGGACAGGAGAACACTGAAGCTTTCTTT. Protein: CASSVRGQENTEAFF.

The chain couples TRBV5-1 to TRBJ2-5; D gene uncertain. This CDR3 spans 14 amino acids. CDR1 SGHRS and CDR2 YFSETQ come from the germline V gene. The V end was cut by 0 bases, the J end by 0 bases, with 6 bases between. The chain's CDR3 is CASSLEQHQETQYF. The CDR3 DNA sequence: TGCGCCAGCAGCTTGGAACAGCACCAAGAGACCCAGTACTTC.

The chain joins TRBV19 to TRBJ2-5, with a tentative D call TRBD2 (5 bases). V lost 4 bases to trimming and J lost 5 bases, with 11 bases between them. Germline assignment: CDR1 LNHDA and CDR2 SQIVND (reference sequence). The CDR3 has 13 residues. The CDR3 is CASSTTEVETQYF. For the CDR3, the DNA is TGTGCCAGTAGTACGACGGAGGTCGAGACCCAGTACTTC.

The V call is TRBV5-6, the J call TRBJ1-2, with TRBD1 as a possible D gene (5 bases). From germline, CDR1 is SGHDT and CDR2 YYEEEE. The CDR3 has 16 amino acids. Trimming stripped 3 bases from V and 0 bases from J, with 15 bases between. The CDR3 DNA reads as TGTGCCAGCAGCTGGGGAAGGAGAGGGGCTAACTATGGCTACACCTTC. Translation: CASSWGRRGANYGYTF.

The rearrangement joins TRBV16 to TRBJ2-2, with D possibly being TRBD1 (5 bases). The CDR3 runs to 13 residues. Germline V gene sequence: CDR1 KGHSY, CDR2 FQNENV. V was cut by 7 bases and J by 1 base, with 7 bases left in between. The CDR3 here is CASNGQNTGELFF. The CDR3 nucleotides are TGTGCCAGCAACGGACAGAACACCGGGGAGCTGTTTTTT.

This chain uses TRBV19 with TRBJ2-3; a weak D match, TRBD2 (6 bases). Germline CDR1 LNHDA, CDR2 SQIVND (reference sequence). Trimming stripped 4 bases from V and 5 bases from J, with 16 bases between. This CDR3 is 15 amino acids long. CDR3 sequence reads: CASSTPGASGDTQYF. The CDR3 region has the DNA TGTGCCAGTAGTACCCCGGGAGCCTCCGGAGATACGCAGTATTTT.

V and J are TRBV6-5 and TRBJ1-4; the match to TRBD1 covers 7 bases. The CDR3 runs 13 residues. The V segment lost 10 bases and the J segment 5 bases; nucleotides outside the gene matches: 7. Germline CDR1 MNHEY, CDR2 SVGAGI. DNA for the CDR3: TGTGCCACAACGACAGGGATCAATGAAAAACTGTTTTTT. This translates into CATTTGINEKLFF.

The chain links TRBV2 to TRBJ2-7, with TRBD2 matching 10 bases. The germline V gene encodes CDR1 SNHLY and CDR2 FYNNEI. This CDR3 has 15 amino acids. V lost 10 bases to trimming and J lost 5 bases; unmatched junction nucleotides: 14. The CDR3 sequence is CAIPHEREGRNEQYF. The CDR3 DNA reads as TGTGCCATCCCGCACGAGCGGGAGGGCCGGAACGAGCAGTACTTC.

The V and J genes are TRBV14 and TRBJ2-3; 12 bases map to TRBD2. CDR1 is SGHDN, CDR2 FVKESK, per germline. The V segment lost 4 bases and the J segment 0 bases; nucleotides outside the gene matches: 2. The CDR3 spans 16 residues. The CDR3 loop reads CASSPGLAGSTDTQYF. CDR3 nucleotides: TGTGCCAGCAGCCCAGGACTAGCGGGGAGCACAGATACGCAGTATTTT.

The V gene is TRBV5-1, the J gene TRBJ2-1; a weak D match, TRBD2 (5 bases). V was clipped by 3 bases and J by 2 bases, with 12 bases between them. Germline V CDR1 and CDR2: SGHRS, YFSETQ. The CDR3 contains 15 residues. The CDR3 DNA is TGCGCCAGCAGCTCCGGTCCCGGGACCTACAATGAGCAGTTCTTC. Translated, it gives CASSSGPGTYNEQFF.

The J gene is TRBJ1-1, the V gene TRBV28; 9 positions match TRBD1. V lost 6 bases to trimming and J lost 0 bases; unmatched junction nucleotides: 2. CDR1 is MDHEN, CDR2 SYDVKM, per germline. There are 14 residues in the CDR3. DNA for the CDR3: TGTGCCAGCAGGTGGACAGGGGTGAACACTGAAGCTTTCTTT. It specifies CASRWTGVNTEAFF.

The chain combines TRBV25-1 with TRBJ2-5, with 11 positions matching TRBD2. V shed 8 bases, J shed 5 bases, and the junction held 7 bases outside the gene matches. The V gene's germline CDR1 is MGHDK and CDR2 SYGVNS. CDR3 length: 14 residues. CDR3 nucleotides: TGTGCCAGCGGGACTAGCGGAGGGTGGGAGACCCAGTACTTC. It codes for CASGTSGGWETQYF. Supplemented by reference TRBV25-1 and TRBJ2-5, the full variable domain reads EADIYQTPRYLVIGTGKKITLECSQTMGHDKMYWYQQDPGMELHLIHYSYGVNSTEKGDLSSESTVSRIRTEHFPLTLESARPSHTSQYLCASGTSGGWETQYFGPGTRLLVL.

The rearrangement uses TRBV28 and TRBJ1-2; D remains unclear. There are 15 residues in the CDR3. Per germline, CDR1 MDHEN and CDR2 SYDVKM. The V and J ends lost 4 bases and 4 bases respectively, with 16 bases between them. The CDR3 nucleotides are TGTGCCAGCAGTTATGGGCGGGCGGGTCTCTATGGCTACACCTTC. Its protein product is CASSYGRAGLYGYTF.

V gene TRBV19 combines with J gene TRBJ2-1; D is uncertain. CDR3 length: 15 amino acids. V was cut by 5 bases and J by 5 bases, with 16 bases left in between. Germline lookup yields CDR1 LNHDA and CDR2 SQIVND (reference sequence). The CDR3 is CASSLRSRANNEQFF. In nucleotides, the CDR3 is TGTGCCAGTAGTCTAAGAAGCCGGGCAAACAATGAGCAGTTCTTC.

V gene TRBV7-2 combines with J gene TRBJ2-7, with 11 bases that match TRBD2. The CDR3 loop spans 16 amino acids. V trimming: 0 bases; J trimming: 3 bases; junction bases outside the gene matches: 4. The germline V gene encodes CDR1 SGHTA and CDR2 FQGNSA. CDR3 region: CASSLAASGGYYEQYF. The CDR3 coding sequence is TGTGCCAGCAGCTTAGCGGCTAGCGGGGGGTACTACGAGCAGTACTTC.

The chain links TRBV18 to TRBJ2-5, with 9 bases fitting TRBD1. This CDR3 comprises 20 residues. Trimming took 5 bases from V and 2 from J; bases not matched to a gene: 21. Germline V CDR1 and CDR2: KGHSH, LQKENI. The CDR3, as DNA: TGTGCCAGCTCATCGACCTCCACACTTAACCGGGACAGGGATCAAGAGACCCAGTACTTC. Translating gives CASSSTSTLNRDRDQETQYF.

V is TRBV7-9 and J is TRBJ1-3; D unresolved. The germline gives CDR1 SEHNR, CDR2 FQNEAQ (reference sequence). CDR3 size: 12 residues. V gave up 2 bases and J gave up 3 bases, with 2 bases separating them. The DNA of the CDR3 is TGTGCCAGCAGCTTAAGTGGAAACACCATATATTTT. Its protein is CASSLSGNTIYF.

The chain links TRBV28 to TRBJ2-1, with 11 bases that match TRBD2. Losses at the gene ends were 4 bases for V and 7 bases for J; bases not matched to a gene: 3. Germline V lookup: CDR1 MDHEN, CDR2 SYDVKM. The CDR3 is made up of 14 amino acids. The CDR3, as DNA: TGTGCCAGCAGTTGGGCTAGCGGGAGGAATGAGCAGTTCTTC. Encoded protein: CASSWASGRNEQFF.

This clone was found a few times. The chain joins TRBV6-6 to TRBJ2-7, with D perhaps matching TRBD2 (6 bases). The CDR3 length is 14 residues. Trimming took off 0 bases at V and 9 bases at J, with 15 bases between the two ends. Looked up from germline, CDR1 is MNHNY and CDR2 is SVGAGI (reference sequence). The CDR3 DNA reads TGTGCCAGCAGTTACTCCAGCCAGGGCGGGGTGCAGTACTTC. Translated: CASSYSSQGGVQYF.

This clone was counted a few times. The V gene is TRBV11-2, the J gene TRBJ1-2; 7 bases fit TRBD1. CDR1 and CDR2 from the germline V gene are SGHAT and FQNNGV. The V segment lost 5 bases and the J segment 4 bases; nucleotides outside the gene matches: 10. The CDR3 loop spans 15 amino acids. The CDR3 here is CASSETGEHRYGYTF. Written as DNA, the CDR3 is TGTGCCAGCAGCGAAACAGGGGAGCACCGCTATGGCTACACCTTC.

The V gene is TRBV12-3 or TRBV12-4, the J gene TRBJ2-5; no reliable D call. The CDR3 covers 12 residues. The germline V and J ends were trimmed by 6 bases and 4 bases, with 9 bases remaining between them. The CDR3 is CASSPHGETQYF. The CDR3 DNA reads TGTGCCAGCAGCCCCCATGGAGAGACCCAGTACTTC.